Listed below are T cell receptor beta chains from one sample, sequenced in a study of cytomegalovirus exposure and HLA in healthy donors. Sequencing was performed with immunoSEQ multiplex PCR; in TCRdb, only in-frame clones are kept and a portion is missing. The sample yields fewer than 150,000 clones, about 84% seen once. The sequencing input was PBMCs. The receptors derive from a man in his late teens or twenties in good health and CMV-seronegative. CDR3s include the opening cysteine and the closing phenylalanine or tryptophan. Each record gives: J gene, clone size, D gene, V gene, CDR3 DNA, CDR3 protein. The D gene is left open where the match is weak. Clone size is shown for a subset of rows, as once, few, many or a class of expanded clone.

>TRBJ2-5|-|TRBD2|TRBV11-2
TGTGCCAGCAGCTTACTAGCGGGGGGCCAAGAGACCCAGTACTTC
CASSLLAGGQETQYF
>TRBJ1-1|few|-|TRBV6-5
TGTGCCAGCAGTTTAAGGGGAACCTACACTGAAGCTTTCTTT
CASSLRGTYTEAFF
>TRBJ1-3|few|-|TRBV5-1
TGCGCCAGCAGCTTGGCCGGTCTCCCAACCACGGACACCATATATTTT
CASSLAGLPTTDTIYF
>TRBJ2-7|-|TRBD2|TRBV6-5
TGTGCCAGCAGCCCACTAGCGGGAGGACCCTACGAGCAGTACTTC
CASSPLAGGPYEQYF
>TRBJ2-5|-|TRBD1|TRBV9
TGTGCCAGCAGCGTATCACCTGGCGGACAGGAGGTAGCAGAGACCCAGTACTTC
CASSVSPGGQEVAETQYF
>TRBJ2-1|-|TRBD2|TRBV30
TGTGCCTGGAGTGTCCCGGGACTAGTCGGGGGTGAGCAGTTCTTC
CAWSVPGLVGGEQFF
>TRBJ2-1|-|-|TRBV5-1
TGCGCCAGCAGCCGACAGAATGAGCAGTTCTTC
CASSRQNEQFF
>TRBJ2-2|-|TRBD2|TRBV6-1
TGTGCCAGCAGTCGAACAGCCGCGGGGGGTGGGGAGCTGTTTTTT
CASSRTAAGGGELFF
>TRBJ2-7|-|TRBD2|TRBV2
TGTGCCAGCAGTATTGGCGGGGGGCGGGGAAACGAGCAGTACTTC
CASSIGGGRGNEQYF
>TRBJ2-1|-|TRBD2|TRBV19
TGTGCCAGTAGTGCCCTCCGGACTAGCGGGACCCACTACAATGAGCAGTTCTTC
CASSALRTSGTHYNEQFF
>TRBJ2-1|-|-|TRBV6-5
TGTGCCAGCAGTTTAGGCAGGGCGGAGCAGTTCTTC
CASSLGRAEQFF
>TRBJ2-4|-|TRBD1|TRBV5-1
TGCGCCAGCAGCTCTGCGACAGGGGGTCAAAACATTCAGTACTTC
CASSSATGGQNIQYF
>TRBJ2-3|-|TRBD2|TRBV27
TGTGCCAGCAGTTTAGGGGCGGGAGCAGATACGCAGTATTTT
CASSLGAGADTQYF
>TRBJ1-2|-|TRBD1|TRBV9
TGTGCCAGCAGCGTATCCCCGGGACAGGGGGCCGGGACGTATGGCTACACCTTC
CASSVSPGQGAGTYGYTF
>TRBJ1-2|-|TRBD1|TRBV10-3
TGTGCCATCAGTGAGTCTCAGGGGGATGGCTACACCTTC
CAISESQGDGYTF
>TRBJ1-4|-|-|TRBV30
TGTGCCTGGAACCTACAGAGAAATGAAAAACTGTTTTTT
CAWNLQRNEKLFF
>TRBJ1-5|-|-|TRBV6-5
TGTGCCAGCAGTTCAAAAAGAGCTTATAGCAATCAGCCCCAGCATTTT
CASSSKRAYSNQPQHF
>TRBJ2-1|-|-|TRBV5-1
TGCGCCAGCAGCTTGGGCGTTTACAATGAGCAGTTCTTC
CASSLGVYNEQFF
>TRBJ1-5|once|-|TRBV29-1
TGCAGCGTTGGGCAGACAGGTGGTCGCAATCAGCCCCAGCATTTT
CSVGQTGGRNQPQHF
>TRBJ2-7|-|TRBD2|TRBV11-2
TGTGCCAGCAGCTTAGAAACTAGCGGTCCCTACGAGCAGTACTTC
CASSLETSGPYEQYF
>TRBJ2-7|-|TRBD1|TRBV5-6
TGTGCCAGCAGCTTGGCCGGGACAGCAAAGCCCTACGAGCAGTACTTC
CASSLAGTAKPYEQYF
>TRBJ2-5|few|TRBD2|TRBV4-1
TGCGCCAGCAGCCAAGCTCTCCGTCTGACTAGCGGGGAAGAGACCCAGTACTTC
CASSQALRLTSGEETQYF
>TRBJ2-3|-|TRBD2|TRBV30
TGTGCCTGGAGTGTAACCCTAGCGGGAGGGTCAGATACGCAGTATTTT
CAWSVTLAGGSDTQYF
>TRBJ2-7|-|-|TRBV11-2
TGTGCCAGCAGGACCTGGGGAGGGGGCTCCTACGAGCAGTACTTC
CASRTWGGGSYEQYF
>TRBJ1-4|-|-|TRBV5-8
TGTGCCAGCAGCTCCACCCTAGAACGAAAACTGTTTTTT
CASSSTLERKLFF
>TRBJ2-3|-|TRBD2|TRBV30
TGTGCCTGGAGTAGCGGGAGTAGGGATACGCAGTATTTT
CAWSSGSRDTQYF
>TRBJ1-2|few|-|TRBV27
TGTGCCAGCTCCAAGGGGATCGTTGGTTATGGCTACACCTTC
CASSKGIVGYGYTF
>TRBJ1-4|-|-|TRBV4-2
TGTGCCAGCAGCCAAGGAGGATCCTCCGAACGTGAAAAACTGTTTTTT
CASSQGGSSEREKLFF
>TRBJ1-6|-|-|TRBV6-1
TGTGCCAGCAGTTTGTCTACCCTAGATAATTCACCCCTCCACTTT
CASSLSTLDNSPLHF
>TRBJ2-2|-|TRBD2|TRBV5-1
TGCGCCAGCAGCTTGGCTGGGACTACCACGAACACCGGGGAGCTGTTTTTT
CASSLAGTTTNTGELFF
>TRBJ2-7|-|TRBD2|TRBV5-1
TGCGCCAGCAGCTTGGTAGCGGGTATCTACGAGCAGTACTTC
CASSLVAGIYEQYF
>TRBJ1-2|once|TRBD1|TRBV10-2
TGCGCCAGCAGTGAATCGACAGGGTCTAACTATGGCTACACCTTC
CASSESTGSNYGYTF
>TRBJ2-3|-|-|TRBV14
TGTGCCAGCAGCCCAAGGACAGTGACAGATACGCAGTATTTT
CASSPRTVTDTQYF
>TRBJ2-1|-|-|TRBV30
TGTGCCTGGAGTGTACTTTTTGCGGGGAGATTGAGTGAGCAGTTCTTC
CAWSVLFAGRLSEQFF
>TRBJ2-4|-|TRBD1|TRBV6-5
TGTGCCAGCAGTATAACCGGGACAGCAAAAAACATTCAGTACTTC
CASSITGTAKNIQYF
>TRBJ1-1|-|TRBD1|TRBV6-5
TGTGCCAGCAGTATCACAGGGGATGGTACTGAAGCTTTCTTT
CASSITGDGTEAFF
>TRBJ1-5|-|-|TRBV19
TGTGCCAGTAGTTCGGGAGGGGTTCGTCAGCCCCAGCATTTT
CASSSGGVRQPQHF
>TRBJ2-5|-|TRBD2|TRBV5-6
TGTGCCAGCAGCCCCCTAAAGACTAGCGGGAGAGGGGGGGAGACCCAGTACTTC
CASSPLKTSGRGGETQYF
>TRBJ2-4|-|-|TRBV30
TGTGCCACTACTACCAGGGTCAGGGCCAAAAACATTCAGTACTTC
CATTTRVRAKNIQYF
>TRBJ2-7|-|-|TRBV5-4
TGTGCCAGCAGCTTGGATGGCGGGACTTCCTACGAGCAGTACTTC
CASSLDGGTSYEQYF